This is a list of T cell receptor beta chains from one sample in a study of T-cell reconstitution after alpha-beta-depleted transplantation in children. TCRdb ran MiXCR on the PCR reads and lists one entry per CDR3 protein. The repertoire holds hundreds of thousands of distinct CDR3 sequences, with roughly 17% as singletons. The sequenced sample was PBMCs from the stem cell graft donor, obtained from the stem cell graft. These receptors all stem from a human donor who donated a stem cell graft to a child with acute myeloid leukemia. The CDR3 runs from the conserved cysteine through the conserved F or W. A D gene is named only where the DNA matches it firmly. Part of the rows lack a size; the others show once, few, many or a class for expanded clones.

D gene: TRBD1; clone size: many; CDR3 length: 14; V gene: TRBV20-1; J gene: TRBJ2-7; CDR3 protein: CSAETGTGAREQYF; CDR3 DNA: TGCAGTGCGGAGACCGGGACAGGGGCTAGAGAGCAGTACTTC
D gene: TRBD2; clone size: NA; CDR3 length: 17; V gene: TRBV20-1; J gene: TRBJ2-5; CDR3 protein: CCAKAASGGGVGETQYF; CDR3 DNA: TGCTGTGCCAAGGCGGCTAGCGGGGGGGGAGTAGGAGAGACCCAGTACTTC
D gene: NA; clone size: few; CDR3 length: 15; V gene: TRBV7-8; J gene: TRBJ2-1; CDR3 protein: CASTYETTTYNEQFF; CDR3 DNA: TGTGCCAGCACCTACGAGACAACGACATACAATGAGCAGTTCTTC
D gene: NA; clone size: NA; CDR3 length: 17; V gene: TRBV4-2; J gene: TRBJ2-6; CDR3 protein: CASSRETASSGANVLTF; CDR3 DNA: TGTGCCAGCAGCCGCGAGACGGCGAGCTCTGGGGCCAACGTCCTGACTTTC
D gene: NA; clone size: many; CDR3 length: 14; V gene: TRBV29-1; J gene: TRBJ2-5; CDR3 protein: CSVDLGLPGETQYF; CDR3 DNA: TGCAGCGTTGATCTGGGTTTACCGGGAGAGACCCAGTACTTC
D gene: NA; clone size: NA; CDR3 length: 16; V gene: TRBV15; J gene: TRBJ2-3; CDR3 protein: CATSEAVLDWSDTQYF; CDR3 DNA: TGTGCCACCAGCGAGGCGGTACTGGATTGGTCAGATACGCAGTATTTT
D gene: NA; clone size: NA; CDR3 length: 17; V gene: TRBV28; J gene: TRBJ1-3; CDR3 protein: CASSFPSDSYAGNTIYF; CDR3 DNA: TGTGCCAGCAGTTTCCCCTCGGACTCCTACGCAGGAAACACCATATATTTT
D gene: TRBD2; clone size: many; CDR3 length: 15; V gene: TRBV7-9; J gene: TRBJ2-1; CDR3 protein: CASSLPSGGGNEQFF; CDR3 DNA: TGTGCCAGCAGCTTACCTAGCGGGGGGGGTAATGAGCAGTTCTTC
D gene: TRBD2; clone size: many; CDR3 length: 17; V gene: TRBV6-5; J gene: TRBJ2-1; CDR3 protein: CASHRTSGGPGDNEQFF; CDR3 DNA: TGTGCCAGCCATAGGACTAGCGGGGGCCCCGGGGACAATGAGCAGTTCTTC
D gene: NA; clone size: many; CDR3 length: 14; V gene: TRBV7-2; J gene: TRBJ2-5; CDR3 protein: CASSHISVQETQYF; CDR3 DNA: TGTGCCAGCTCTCACATCAGCGTTCAAGAGACCCAGTACTTC
D gene: NA; clone size: many; CDR3 length: 14; V gene: TRBV6-5; J gene: TRBJ2-7; CDR3 protein: CASSYLGRDSEQYF; CDR3 DNA: TGTGCCAGCAGTTACCTCGGCAGGGATTCCGAGCAGTACTTC